This T cell receptor beta chain was sequenced in a study of T cells in Graves' hyperthyroidism and ophthalmopathy. About the study: Once the initial diagnosis was made, peripheral blood was obtained before any treatment.

TCR beta CDR3 regions were amplified from RNA. An initial round of RT-PCR targeting the TCR CDR3 relied on the HTBI primer set. TCRdb processed the multiplex PCR reads anew with MiXCR; each CDR3 protein has one entry. Among 700,000 or so distinct CDR3 sequences, roughly 15% were seen once, and the ten largest hold around 8%. In germline, CDR1 is MNHEY, CDR2 SMNVEV (reference sequence). The CDR3 is made up of 15 amino acids. Researchers barred patients who had uncontrolled infection, other autoimmune disease, pregnancy or lactation. This sequence joins TRBV27 and TRBJ2-7, with TRBD2 as a possible D gene (5 bases). This TCR was recovered from a man between 18 and 29 years old with Graves' hyperthyroidism. Sequenced: blood. The CDR3 loop reads CTNSPYAGTSYEQYF. DNA for the CDR3: TGTACCAACAGTCCCTATGCGGGTACCTCCTACGAGCAGTACTTC.